The T cell receptor beta chain described here comes from a study of OX40 agonist ivuxolimab in advanced cancers. Clones were read by immunoSEQ multiplex PCR, and TCRdb kept only the in-frame ones, dropping some. The sample gives some 150,000 clones, 93% of which show up once; 1% is in the top ten. The TCR originated in an adult with an advanced solid tumor such as melanoma, head and neck, liver or kidney cancer. The sequences come from CD4+ or CD8+ T cells sorted from blood, collected in a trial of the OX40 agonist ivuxolimab.

CDR3 in amino acids: CASSLSPQYF. The CDR3, as DNA: TGTGCCAGCAGTCTTTCGCCCCAGTACTTC. The V and J genes are TRBV6-6 and TRBJ2-5; D gene unclear. V lost 5 bases, J lost 9 bases, and 7 bases lay in between. The CDR3 consists of 10 residues. Germline V gene data show CDR1 as MNHNY and CDR2 as SVGAGI (reference sequence).